This paragraph covers one TCR beta chain sequence. Its antigen is not yet known. No quality values exist for individual bases; no much larger clone is one base distant. This sample stems from a study of CD8 T cells in Susac syndrome (dated by TCRdb to about 2019). For the study in its entirety: The study used repertoire sequencing to test whether antigen drove CD8+ T cell activation and differentiation in Susac syndrome. CD8+ T cell repertoire clonality was compared between more than ten healthy donors, around 14 Susac syndrome patients and around 15 multiple sclerosis patients. The full study reports these points: The TCR sequencing and HLA analysis was acknowledged to have included a relatively small number of individuals.

Inclusive of the bounding cysteine and phenylalanine, the CDR3 is 12 residues long. Only the CDR3 DNA stays, 36 bases, in frame from base 1. The junction shows trimming of 7 bases on V and 5 bases on J, plus 15 bases between the germline ends. The germline V gene provides CDR1 SQVTM and CDR2 ANQGSEA. Peripheral blood CD8+ and CD4+ T cells from healthy donors, Susac syndrome patients and multiple sclerosis patients were profiled by high-throughput TCR beta sequencing. Healthy donors were age- and sex-matched controls. CD8+ TEMRA cells were enriched by FACS, while bulk CD8+ and CD4+ T cells were purified by magnetic negative isolation. Blood was drawn into EDTA tubes, processed within 24 hours, and PBMCs were isolated by density gradient centrifugation. PBMCs intended for TCR sequencing were frozen in liquid nitrogen and were later thawed in a 37 degrees C water bath. Purity of sorted or isolated CD4+, CD8+ and CD8+ TEMRA cells was at least 90%.

RNA was extracted using the RNeasy kit, and roughly 0.45 to 1 microgram was reverse transcribed with random hexamers. TCR beta CDR3 regions were amplified with the immunoSEQ multiplex PCR assay covering 54 Vbeta and 13 Jbeta segments. PCR amplification bias was corrected by using a synthetic template baseline for primer optimization and computational correction. The authors processed their data as follows. Reads were annotated to V, D and J genes per IMGT and analyzed with immunoSEQ Analyzer, keeping only productive sequences. To calculate clonality, Shannon entropy was normalized by log2 of the number of productive unique sequences and then subtracted from one. For each patient and control, public and private clones were evaluated among the 100 most prevalent clones. Clones were defined as Susac-specific if absent from the healthy and MS cohorts, from some 1,000 published viral clones and from other ImmuneACCESS disease sequences. TCRdb passed the public sequencing reads through fastp at Q25 and MiXCR, retaining productive beta sequences. Rows merge per CDR3 protein into single entries with the most common DNA and genes. TCRdb, not the original authors, processed these V and J calls. For this sample there are more than 65,000 distinct CDR3 sequences; 95% appear just once. The top ten clones comprise 0.24% of the sample.

Rearrangement joined TRBV29-1 to TRBJ2-7; the D gene is perhaps TRBD1, from 6 matching bases. The receptor was isolated from a human donor in good health. Sequences were obtained from CD8+ T cells from PBMCs. For the CDR3, the sequence is CSAETGSHEQYF. The DNA sequence is given as TGCAGCGCCGAAACAGGGAGCCACGAGCAGTACTTC.